This T cell receptor beta chain comes out of a study of T cells in Graves' hyperthyroidism and ophthalmopathy. Study-level information: Peripheral blood sampling occurred at initial diagnosis, before any treatment.

Trimming removed 4 bases at V and 0 bases at J, with 10 bases between. Germline V lookup: CDR1 LGHDT, CDR2 YNNKEL (reference sequence). The CDR3 runs 15 residues. The TCR beta CDR3 regions underwent amplification using RNA transcripts as the source. HTBI primers were employed in a first-round RT-PCR of the TCR CDR3. TCRdb fed the multiplex PCR reads into MiXCR, producing one record per CDR3 protein. The table has about 500,000 distinct CDR3 sequences, about 16% seen once. This clonotype showed up many times. Its antigen is undetermined. Study results and limitations: Blood also held most thyroid clonotypes expanded beyond 0.001.

Active moderate-to-severe ophthalmopathy, Clinical Activity Score at least 3, NOSPECS at least 4, under 3 months' duration. This chain connects TRBV3-1 to TRBJ1-3; D is unresolved. The specimen was blood. This TCR was recovered from a woman aged 30 to 39 with Graves' ophthalmopathy. The DNA of the CDR3 is TGTGCCAGCAGCCGAGGGTCATTCTCTGGAAACACCATATATTTT. Amino acid sequence: CASSRGSFSGNTIYF. The variable domain in full, with the rest retrieved from reference TRBV3-1 and TRBJ1-3, is DTAVSQTPKYLVTQMGNDKSIKCEQNLGHDTMYWYKQDSKKFLKIMFSYNNKELIINETVPNRFSPKSPDKAHLNLHINSLELGDSAVYFCASSRGSFSGNTIYFGEGSWLTVV.